The present entry profiles one T cell receptor beta chain with its context. The sample originates from a study of Graves' ophthalmopathy and Graves' hyperthyroidism. The authors amplified TCR beta CDR3 regions from RNA transcripts. First-round RT-PCR relied on HTBI primers, and a second-round multiplex PCR came next. TCRdb recomputed calls from the multiplex PCR reads with MiXCR, one row per CDR3 protein. The sample has some 250,000 distinct CDR3 sequences; 40% to 50% are singletons. CDR1 and CDR2 (germline): DFQATT, SNEGSKA (reference sequence). J lost 6 bases, V lost 4 bases, and 4 bases had no gene match. This CDR3 is 14 amino acids long.

V and J are TRBV20-1 and TRBJ1-5; TRBD1 matches 12 bases. Sequences were obtained from peripheral blood. This TCR was sampled from an adult man with Graves' ophthalmopathy. The CDR3 loop is CSATRDRGRQPQHF. The DNA of the CDR3 is TGCAGTGCTACCCGGGACAGGGGGCGTCAGCCCCAGCATTTT.